Each of the 24 T cell receptor beta chains below was sequenced from the same sample in a study of shared clonotypes between healthy human individuals. TCRdb keeps only in-frame clones here, not all; method: immunoSEQ multiplex PCR. In the table there are around 2.3 million clones, 90% to 97% of which are singletons. The sequenced material came from naive CD4+ T cells sorted from blood. Sample subset: CD45RA+ positively selected. The source is a man younger than 35 in good health.

V usage is TRBV6-4 and J usage is TRBJ2-3; TRBD2 aligns across 9 bases. Germline loops: CDR1 MRHNA, CDR2 SNTAGT. The CDR3 length is 15 residues. Unmatched junction bases numbered 5, after V lost 3 bases and J lost 4 bases. The CDR3 region has the DNA TGTGCCAGCAGTGATAGGCCTAGCGGGGCAGATACGCAGTATTTT. Translating gives CASSDRPSGADTQYF.

In this sample, this clone turned up once. The rearrangement joins TRBV5-8 to TRBJ2-6; TRBD2 matches 11 bases. The J segment lost 4 bases and the V segment lost 3 bases, leaving 12 bases of the junction unmatched. The CDR3 runs 19 residues. The V gene's germline CDR1 is SGHTS and CDR2 YDEGEE. The CDR3 protein is CASSSALAGGRLGANVLTF. As DNA, the CDR3 is TGTGCCAGCAGCTCGGCTCTAGCGGGGGGAAGACTAGGGGCCAACGTCCTGACTTTC. Combining the CDR3 with reference TRBV5-8 and TRBJ2-6 gives the whole variable domain EAGVTQSPTHLIKTRGQQATLRCSPISGHTSVYWYQQALGLGLQFLLWYDEGEERNRGNFPPRFSGRQFPNYSSELNVNALELEDSALYLCASSSALAGGRLGANVLTFGAGSRLTVL.

Here the CDR3 DNA reads TGCGCCAGCAGCCAAGATATGAGCCCGCGGACCCAGGAGACCCAGTACTTC. It translates to CASSQDMSPRTQETQYF. This rearrangement joins TRBV4-1 to TRBJ2-5; D unclear. The CDR3 is made up of 17 amino acids. The germline V and J ends were trimmed by 0 bases and 5 bases, with 19 bases remaining between them. Germline V gene sequence: CDR1 MGHRA, CDR2 YSYEKL.

The chain carries TRBV7-8 and TRBJ2-1, with 12 bases fitting TRBD1. The CDR3 sequence is 15 residues long. J lost 7 bases, V lost 4 bases, and 5 bases had no gene match. Germline V gives CDR1 SGHVS, CDR2 FQNEAQ. Here the CDR3 DNA reads TGTGCCAGCAGCTCCACGGGACAGGGGGCAAATGAGCAGTTCTTC. Translated, it gives CASSSTGQGANEQFF. The full variable domain, with the rest looked up from reference TRBV7-8 and TRBJ2-1, is GAGVSQSPRYKVAKRGQDVALRCDPISGHVSLFWYQQALGQGPEFLTYFQNEAQLDKSGLPSDRFFAERPEGSVSTLKIQRTQQEDSAVYLCASSSTGQGANEQFFGPGTRLTVL.

This chain joins TRBV11-2 and TRBJ2-2, with 8 bases lining up with TRBD2. Germline CDR1 and CDR2: SGHAT and FQNNGV. V was clipped by 5 bases and J by 6 bases; unmatched bases: 11. The CDR3 consists of 16 residues. CDR3 nucleotides: TGTGCCAGCAGCCCTCGGACAGCCGGGGGGGCCGGGGAGCTGTTTTTT. It encodes CASSPRTAGGAGELFF.

This chain connects TRBV6-6 to TRBJ1-6; D call uncertain. Germline assignment: CDR1 MNHNY and CDR2 SVGAGI (reference sequence). The CDR3 has 12 amino acids. Trimming shortened V by 2 bases and J by 11 bases, and 7 bases separated the two germline ends. CDR3 DNA: TGTGCCAGCAGTTACGCCGGGGCACCCCTCCACTTT. This translates into CASSYAGAPLHF.

This rearrangement joins TRBV7-8 to TRBJ1-2; maybe TRBD1 (5 bases). Per the germline V gene, CDR1 is SGHVS and CDR2 is FQNEAQ. The V end was cut by 6 bases, the J end by 3 bases, with 17 bases between. This CDR3 spans 15 amino acids. CDR3 loop: CASSQTGLGDYGYTF. CDR3 coding DNA: TGTGCCAGCAGTCAAACCGGTTTAGGGGACTATGGCTACACCTTC. The full variable domain, in which reference TRBV7-8 and TRBJ1-2 provide the parts outside the CDR3, is GAGVSQSPRYKVAKRGQDVALRCDPISGHVSLFWYQQALGQGPEFLTYFQNEAQLDKSGLPSDRFFAERPEGSVSTLKIQRTQQEDSAVYLCASSQTGLGDYGYTFGSGTRLTVV.

The CDR3 here is CASSLQGRMNTEAFF. The DNA of the CDR3 is TGTGCCAGCTCCCTTCAGGGGAGGATGAACACTGAAGCTTTCTTT. The V and J genes are TRBV18 and TRBJ1-1; TRBD1 might be the D (6 bases). The CDR3 loop spans 15 amino acids. CDR1 is KGHSH, CDR2 LQKENI, per germline. V lost 6 bases to trimming and J lost 0 bases, with 14 bases between them.

This chain uses TRBV4-1 with TRBJ1-4, with 8 bases lining up with TRBD1. This CDR3 spans 17 amino acids. Unmatched junction bases numbered 8, after V lost 0 bases and J lost 5 bases. In germline, CDR1 is MGHRA, CDR2 YSYEKL. CDR3 bases: TGCGCCAGCAGCCAAGATACCGGGGACAGGCCAAATGAAAAACTGTTTTTT. It encodes CASSQDTGDRPNEKLFF.

This sequence joins TRBV2 and TRBJ2-1; the match to TRBD2 covers 14 bases. Germline V gene lookup returns CDR1 SNHLY and CDR2 FYNNEI. The V segment lost 2 bases and the J segment 3 bases; nucleotides outside the gene matches: 9. The CDR3 is made up of 19 amino acids. CDR3 DNA sequence: TGTGCCAGCAGTGAATGGGGACTAGCGGGAGTTGGCCGCTACAATGAGCAGTTCTTC. This translates into CASSEWGLAGVGRYNEQFF.

The chain recombines TRBV19 with TRBJ2-7, with 7 bases that match TRBD2. The CDR3 totals 13 residues. The V gene end was trimmed by 4 bases and the J gene end by 4 bases; junction bases not matched to a gene: 4. Germline V gene sequence: CDR1 LNHDA, CDR2 SQIVND (reference sequence). The CDR3 loop is CASSRDYYYEQYF. CDR3 coding DNA: TGTGCCAGTAGTAGGGACTATTATTACGAGCAGTACTTC.

DNA for the CDR3: TGCAGTGCTAGAGACGGGGTTACGCAGTATTTT. Translation gives CSARDGVTQYF. The chain uses TRBV20-1 and TRBJ2-3; weak D call: TRBD2 (5 bases). From germline, CDR1 is DFQATT and CDR2 SNEGSKA (reference sequence). This CDR3 contains 11 residues. Trimming took off 0 bases at V and 8 bases at J, with 6 bases between the two ends.

The chain combines TRBV6-1 with TRBJ1-1; D may be TRBD1 (5 bases). The CDR3 loop spans 15 amino acids. Trimming took off 0 bases at V and 0 bases at J, with 8 bases between the two ends. The germline V gene encodes CDR1 MNHNS and CDR2 SASEGT. This chain's CDR3 is CASSEAGLMNTEAFF. CDR3 bases: TGTGCCAGCAGTGAAGCGGGACTCATGAACACTGAAGCTTTCTTT.

The rearrangement links TRBV27 to TRBJ2-7, with TRBD2 identical over 9 bases. Losses at the gene ends were 9 bases for V and 4 bases for J; bases not matched to a gene: 13. The CDR3 covers 15 residues. CDR1 and CDR2 from the germline V gene are MNHEY and SMNVEV (reference sequence). The CDR3 coding sequence is TGTGCCAGTATACCTCTAGGGGCGGGAGGGTACGAGCAGTACTTC. This translates into CASIPLGAGGYEQYF.

This CDR3 reads CAWTGQTNTEAFF. CDR3 coding DNA: TGTGCCTGGACCGGACAGACGAACACTGAAGCTTTCTTT. The rearrangement uses TRBV30 and TRBJ1-1; the D gene is possibly TRBD1 (6 bases). Germline lookup yields CDR1 GTSNPN and CDR2 SVGIG (reference sequence). There are 13 residues in the CDR3. Trimming pared 4 bases from V and 1 base from J, leaving 10 bases between.

Comment on this clone: The junction does not match germline at one end; this may be a read error. The J gene is TRBJ2-3, the V gene TRBV6-5; 7 bases line up with TRBD2. Germline V CDR1 and CDR2: MNHEY, SVGAGI. The CDR3 has 13 amino acids. The CDR3 is CASRRGSKDTQYF. As DNA, the CDR3 is TGTGCCAGCCGCCGCGGGAGCAAAGATACGCAGTATTTT.

The rearrangement links TRBV6-1 to TRBJ2-7; possible D gene TRBD2, 6 bases. V was pared by 6 bases and J by 3 bases, with 12 bases between. Germline V gene sequence: CDR1 MNHNS, CDR2 SASEGT. CDR3 size: 13 residues. This CDR3 reads CASRGGQVYEQYF. The CDR3 DNA reads TGTGCCAGCAGAGGAGGGCAGGTCTACGAGCAGTACTTC.

V usage is TRBV4-1 and J usage is TRBJ2-2; 8 nucleotides line up with TRBD2. This CDR3 is 18 amino acids long. Germline lookup yields CDR1 MGHRA and CDR2 YSYEKL. Trimming cost V 3 bases and J 2 bases; bases outside gene matches: 11. Here the CDR3 DNA reads TGCGCCAGCAGCCACGGCGCCCGGGAGGGCTTTAACACCGGGGAGCTGTTTTTT. Its translation: CASSHGAREGFNTGELFF.

A remark on this clone: Germline is not matched at one junction end, which may reflect a read error. The chain joins TRBV7-2 to TRBJ1-2; D is uncertain. CDR1 is SGHTA and CDR2 is FQGNSA in the germline V gene. CDR3 length: 10 amino acids. CDR3 DNA sequence: TGTGCCAGCAGCTTGCGGAGCGTTTCCTTC. Its protein is CASSLRSVSF.

The DNA of the CDR3 is TGTGCCAGTAGTATTAGGACAGGGTCGGTCGAGCAGTACTTC. It is translated as CASSIRTGSVEQYF. The chain employs TRBV19 and TRBJ2-7; 8 nucleotides match TRBD1. CDR1 LNHDA and CDR2 SQIVND come from the germline V gene (reference sequence). V shed 3 bases and J 6 bases; nucleotides not matched to a gene: 7. The CDR3 covers 14 residues.

Worth noting for this clone: Other nucleotide sequences in the sample specify the same CDR3. For the CDR3, the DNA is TGTGCCAGTAGTACCGGCAGTAGCTACGAGCAGTACTTC. Its translation is CASSTGSSYEQYF. The chain has TRBV19 and TRBJ2-7; no clear D. V was cut by 4 bases and J by 3 bases, with 10 bases left in between. Germline V gene lookup returns CDR1 LNHDA and CDR2 SQIVND (reference sequence). The CDR3 totals 13 residues. The full variable domain, completed using reference TRBV19 and TRBJ2-7, is DGGITQSPKYLFRKEGQNVTLSCEQNLNHDAMYWYRQDPGQGLRLIYYSQIVNDFQKGDIAEGYSVSREKKESFPLTVTSAQKNPTAFYLCASSTGSSYEQYFGPGTRLTVT.

The chain links TRBV27 to TRBJ2-2; 7 nucleotides agree with TRBD1. V gave up 6 bases and J gave up 0 bases; unmatched junction bases: 4. Germline assignment: CDR1 MNHEY and CDR2 SMNVEV (reference sequence). The CDR3 extends over 15 amino acids. CDR3 protein: CASRTTGSNTGELFF. The CDR3 DNA reads TGTGCCAGCAGAACGACAGGGTCGAACACCGGGGAGCTGTTTTTT.

The rearrangement joins TRBV2 to TRBJ2-5; 9 bases are a match to TRBD2. Germline V CDR1 and CDR2: SNHLY, FYNNEI. J was trimmed by 5 bases and V by 7 bases; bases with no gene match: 14. The CDR3 spans 16 residues. The CDR3 nucleotides read TGTGCCAGCAACGAATACTTTAGCGGGGGTGGGGAGACCCAGTACTTC. It is translated as CASNEYFSGGGETQYF.

This clone was found once. CDR3 amino acids: CASSPLSLRPGQAETQYF. In nucleotides, the CDR3 is TGCGCCAGCAGCCCGCTAAGCTTACGACCGGGTCAGGCGGAGACCCAGTACTTC. The rearrangement joins TRBV5-1 to TRBJ2-5; D uncertain. In germline, CDR1 is SGHRS, CDR2 YFSETQ. This CDR3 comprises 18 residues. V was trimmed by 4 bases and J by 5 bases, leaving 27 bases between them.